This T cell receptor (beta chain) is from a study of blood T cell repertoires in COVID-19. Clones were sequenced by immunoSEQ multiplex PCR, and TCRdb holds only the in-frame ones, with some missing. Here the sample spans about 200,000 clones, roughly 88% being singletons. The germline CDR1 and CDR2 sequences are SGHTS and YDEGEE. The CDR3 has 14 amino acids. With 0 bases clipped from V and 5 bases from J, the junction kept 4 bases outside the gene matches. The clonotype comes from a human donor in a cohort sampled during active COVID-19. This chain links TRBV5-8 with TRBJ2-5; 7 nucleotides align to TRBD1. The sample consisted of peripheral blood. CDR3 sequence (DNA): TGTGCCAGCAGCTTGGGACAGGGCTTCGAGACCCAGTACTTC. Protein product: CASSLGQGFETQYF.